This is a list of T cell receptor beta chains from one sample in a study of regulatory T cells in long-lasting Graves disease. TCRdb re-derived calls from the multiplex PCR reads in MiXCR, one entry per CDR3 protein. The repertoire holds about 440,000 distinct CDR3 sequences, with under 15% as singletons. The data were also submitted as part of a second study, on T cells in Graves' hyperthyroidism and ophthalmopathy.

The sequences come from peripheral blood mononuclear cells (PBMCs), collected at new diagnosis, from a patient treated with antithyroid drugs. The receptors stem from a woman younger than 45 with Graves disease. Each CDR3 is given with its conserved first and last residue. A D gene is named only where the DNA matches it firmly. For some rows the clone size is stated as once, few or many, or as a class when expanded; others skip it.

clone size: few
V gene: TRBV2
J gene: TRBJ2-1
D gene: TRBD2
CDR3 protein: CASSALRGLAGAHEQFF
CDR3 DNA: TGTGCCAGCAGCGCACTCCGCGGGCTAGCGGGAGCCCACGAGCAGTTCTTC

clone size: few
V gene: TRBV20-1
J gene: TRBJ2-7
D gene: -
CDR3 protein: CSARGPGNTRNPYEQYF
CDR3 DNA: TGCAGTGCTAGAGGCCCCGGAAATACTAGGAATCCCTACGAGCAGTACTTC

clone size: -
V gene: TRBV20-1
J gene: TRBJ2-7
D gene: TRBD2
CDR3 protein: CSARVLAGVREQYF
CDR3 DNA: TGCAGTGCTAGAGTGTTGGCGGGAGTGCGGGAGCAGTACTTC

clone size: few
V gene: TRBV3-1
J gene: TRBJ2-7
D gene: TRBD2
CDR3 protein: CASSQEPSGCEQYF
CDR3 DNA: TGTGCCAGCAGCCAAGAACCTAGCGGCTGCGAGCAGTACTTC

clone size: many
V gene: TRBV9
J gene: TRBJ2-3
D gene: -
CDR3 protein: CASSVAAGQSTDTQYF
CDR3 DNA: TGTGCCAGCAGCGTAGCGGCGGGCCAGAGCACAGATACGCAGTATTTT

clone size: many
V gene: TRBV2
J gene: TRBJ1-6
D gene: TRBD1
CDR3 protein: CASTGQTHNSPLHF
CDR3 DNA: TGTGCCAGCACGGGACAGACTCATAATTCACCCCTCCACTTT

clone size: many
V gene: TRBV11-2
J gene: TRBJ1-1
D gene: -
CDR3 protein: CASSFLNTEAFF
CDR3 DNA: TGTGCCAGCAGCTTTCTGAACACTGAAGCTTTCTTT

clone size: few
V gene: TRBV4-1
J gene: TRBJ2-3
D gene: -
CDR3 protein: CASSDPRSDTQYF
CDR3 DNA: TGCGCCAGCAGCGACCCCCGTTCAGATACGCAGTATTTT

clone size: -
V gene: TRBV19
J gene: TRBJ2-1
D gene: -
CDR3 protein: CASSPFLLEKRQFF
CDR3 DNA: TGTGCCAGTAGTCCCTTTTTATTAGAAAAGAGACAGTTCTTC

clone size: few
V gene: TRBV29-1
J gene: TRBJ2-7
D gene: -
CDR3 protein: CSVEVTSRSSYEQYF
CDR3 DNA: TGCAGCGTTGAAGTTACTAGCCGGAGCTCCTACGAGCAGTACTTC

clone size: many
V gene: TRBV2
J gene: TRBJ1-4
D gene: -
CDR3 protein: CASNPGVEKLFF
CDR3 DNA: TGTGCCAGCAACCCCGGCGTTGAAAAACTGTTTTTT

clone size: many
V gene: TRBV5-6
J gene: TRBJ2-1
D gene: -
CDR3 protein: CASSLGVGVFEQFF
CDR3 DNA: TGTGCCAGCAGCTTGGGGGTAGGGGTCTTCGAGCAGTTCTTC

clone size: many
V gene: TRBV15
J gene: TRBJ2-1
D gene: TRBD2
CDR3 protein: CATSFRLAGVNEQFF
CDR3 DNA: TGTGCCACCAGCTTTCGACTAGCGGGAGTCAATGAGCAGTTCTTC

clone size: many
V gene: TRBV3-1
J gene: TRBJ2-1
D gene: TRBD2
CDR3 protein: CASSRGTTANEQFF
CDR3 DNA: TGTGCCAGCAGCCGCGGGACTACCGCCAATGAGCAGTTCTTC

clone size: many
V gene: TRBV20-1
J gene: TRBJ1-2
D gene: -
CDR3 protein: CSASGAIYGYTF
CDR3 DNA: TGCAGTGCTAGCGGAGCGATCTATGGCTACACCTTC

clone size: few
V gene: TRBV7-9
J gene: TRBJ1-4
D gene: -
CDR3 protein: CASSLTGGAREKLFF
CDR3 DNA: TGTGCCAGCAGCCTCACGGGGGGCGCAAGGGAAAAACTGTTTTTT

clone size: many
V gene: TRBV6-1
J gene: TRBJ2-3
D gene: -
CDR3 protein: CASSDSRRGSTDTQYF
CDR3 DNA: TGTGCCAGCAGTGACTCCCGGAGAGGGAGCACAGATACGCAGTATTTT

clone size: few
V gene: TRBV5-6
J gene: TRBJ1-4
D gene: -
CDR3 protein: CASSLWNGYEKLFF
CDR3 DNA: TGTGCCAGCAGCTTGTGGAACGGGTATGAAAAACTGTTTTTT